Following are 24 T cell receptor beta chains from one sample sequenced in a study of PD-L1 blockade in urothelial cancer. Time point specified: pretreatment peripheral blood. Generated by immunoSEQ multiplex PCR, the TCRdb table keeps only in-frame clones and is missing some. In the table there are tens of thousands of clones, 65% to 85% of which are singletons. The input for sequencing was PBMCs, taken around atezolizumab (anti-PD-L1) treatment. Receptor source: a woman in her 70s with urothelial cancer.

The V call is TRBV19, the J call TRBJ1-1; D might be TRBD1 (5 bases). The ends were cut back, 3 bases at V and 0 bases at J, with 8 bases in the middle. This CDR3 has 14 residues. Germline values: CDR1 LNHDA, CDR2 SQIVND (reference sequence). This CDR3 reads CASSIGRVNTEAFF. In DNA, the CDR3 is TGTGCCAGTAGTATCGGCAGGGTGAACACTGAAGCTTTCTTT.

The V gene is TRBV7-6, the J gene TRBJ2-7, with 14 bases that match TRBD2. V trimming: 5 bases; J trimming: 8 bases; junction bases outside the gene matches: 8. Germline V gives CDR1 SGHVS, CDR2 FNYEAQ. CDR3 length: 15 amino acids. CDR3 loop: CASSHGTSGGSQQYF. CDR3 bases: TGTGCCAGCAGCCACGGGACTAGCGGGGGTTCACAGCAGTACTTC. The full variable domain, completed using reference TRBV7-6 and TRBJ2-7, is GAGVSQSPRYKVTKRGQDVALRCDPISGHVSLYWYRQALGQGPEFLTYFNYEAQQDKSGLPNDRFSAERPEGSISTLTIQRTEQRDSAMYRCASSHGTSGGSQQYFGPGTRLTVT.

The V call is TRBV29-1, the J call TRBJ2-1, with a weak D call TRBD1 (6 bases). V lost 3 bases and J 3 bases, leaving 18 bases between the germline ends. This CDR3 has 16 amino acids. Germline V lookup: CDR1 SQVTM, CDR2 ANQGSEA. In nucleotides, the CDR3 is TGCAGCGTTGAGTCGACAGGCCCTAGACTCTACAATGAGCAGTTCTTC. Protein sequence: CSVESTGPRLYNEQFF.

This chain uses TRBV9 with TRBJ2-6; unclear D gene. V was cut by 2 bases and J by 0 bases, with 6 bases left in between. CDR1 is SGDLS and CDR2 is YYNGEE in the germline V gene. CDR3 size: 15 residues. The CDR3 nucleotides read TGTGCCAGCAGCGTTACGGTCTCTGGGGCCAACGTCCTGACTTTC. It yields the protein CASSVTVSGANVLTF.

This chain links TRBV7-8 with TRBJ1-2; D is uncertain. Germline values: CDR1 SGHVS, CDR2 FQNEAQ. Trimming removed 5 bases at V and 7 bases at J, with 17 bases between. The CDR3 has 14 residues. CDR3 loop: CASSPYLNGLGYTF. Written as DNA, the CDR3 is TGTGCCAGCAGCCCATACTTAAATGGACTTGGCTACACCTTC.

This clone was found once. This CDR3 is CASSERQISGNTIYF. CDR3 bases: TGTGCCAGCAGTGAACGTCAGATCTCTGGAAACACCATATATTTT. The V call is TRBV2, the J call TRBJ1-3; D is uncertain. Germline values: CDR1 SNHLY, CDR2 FYNNEI. Trimming took 2 bases from V and 0 from J, leaving 8 bases between them. The CDR3 sequence is 15 residues long.

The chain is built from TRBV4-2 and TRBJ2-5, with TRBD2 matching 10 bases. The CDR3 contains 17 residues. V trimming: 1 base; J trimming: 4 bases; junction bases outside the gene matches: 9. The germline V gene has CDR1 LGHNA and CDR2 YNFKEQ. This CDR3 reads CASSQVSGGAGRETQYF. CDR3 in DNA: TGTGCCAGCAGCCAAGTAAGCGGGGGGGCGGGACGAGAGACCCAGTACTTC.

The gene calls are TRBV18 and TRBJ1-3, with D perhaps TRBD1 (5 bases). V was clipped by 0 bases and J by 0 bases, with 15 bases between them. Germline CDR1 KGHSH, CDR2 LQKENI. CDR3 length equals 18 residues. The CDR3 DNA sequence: TGTGCCAGCTCACCACCGCCGTCGGCAGGGCACTCTGGAAACACCATATATTTT. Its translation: CASSPPPSAGHSGNTIYF.

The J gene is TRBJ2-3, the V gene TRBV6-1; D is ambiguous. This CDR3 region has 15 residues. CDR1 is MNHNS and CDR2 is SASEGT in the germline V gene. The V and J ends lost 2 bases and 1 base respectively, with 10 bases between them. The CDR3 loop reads CASSERVAGTDTQYF. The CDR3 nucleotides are TGTGCCAGCAGTGAACGGGTAGCTGGCACAGATACGCAGTATTTT.

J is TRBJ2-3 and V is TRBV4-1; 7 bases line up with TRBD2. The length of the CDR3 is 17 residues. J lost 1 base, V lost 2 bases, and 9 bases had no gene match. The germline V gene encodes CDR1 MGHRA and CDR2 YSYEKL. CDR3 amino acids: CASSQPRAGRGTDTQYF. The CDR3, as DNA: TGCGCCAGCAGCCAACCCCGGGCAGGGAGGGGCACAGATACGCAGTATTTT.

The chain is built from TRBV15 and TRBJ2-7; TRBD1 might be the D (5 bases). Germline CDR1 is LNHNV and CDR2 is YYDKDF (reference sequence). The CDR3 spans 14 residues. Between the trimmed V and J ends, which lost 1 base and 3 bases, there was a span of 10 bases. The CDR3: CATSRGQRRYEQYF. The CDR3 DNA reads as TGTGCCACCAGCAGAGGACAGCGTCGCTACGAGCAGTACTTC.

In nucleotides, the CDR3 is TGTGCCTGGAGTTTCTCCAGGGCGAATGGCTACACCTTC. This sequence encodes CAWSFSRANGYTF. The rearrangement uses TRBV30 and TRBJ1-2; a possible D gene is TRBD1 (5 bases). V dropped 2 bases and J dropped 6 bases, with 13 bases sitting between them. The CDR3 spans 13 residues. Germline loops: CDR1 GTSNPN, CDR2 SVGIG (reference sequence). Variable domain in full (rest from reference TRBV30 and TRBJ1-2): SQTIHQWPATLVQPVGSPLSLECTVEGTSNPNLYWYRQAAGRGLQLLFYSVGIGQISSEVPQNLSASRPQDRQFILSSKKLLLSDSGFYLCAWSFSRANGYTFGSGTRLTVV.

Here the CDR3 DNA reads TGTGCCAGCAGCTTACTTGAGCGGGGGGGCCTCGATGAGCAGTTCTTC. This encodes CASSLLERGGLDEQFF. The V and J genes are TRBV7-2 and TRBJ2-1; 10 nucleotides match TRBD2. The junction had 9 bases not matched to a gene; V was cut back by 2 bases and J by 8 bases. The CDR3 is 16 residues long. Germline V CDR1 and CDR2: SGHTA, FQGNSA.

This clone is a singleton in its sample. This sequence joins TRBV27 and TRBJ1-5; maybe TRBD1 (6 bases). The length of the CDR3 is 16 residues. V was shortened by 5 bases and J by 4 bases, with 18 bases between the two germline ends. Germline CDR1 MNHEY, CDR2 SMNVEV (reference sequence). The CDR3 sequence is CASSRTQGIGNQPQHF. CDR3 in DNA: TGTGCCAGCAGTCGTACTCAGGGGATAGGTAATCAGCCCCAGCATTTT.

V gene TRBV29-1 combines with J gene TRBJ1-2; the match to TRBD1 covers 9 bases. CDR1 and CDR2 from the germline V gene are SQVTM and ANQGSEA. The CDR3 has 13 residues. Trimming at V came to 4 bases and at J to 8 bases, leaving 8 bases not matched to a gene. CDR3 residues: CSVAIQGAGGYTF. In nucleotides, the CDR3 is TGCAGCGTTGCGATACAGGGGGCTGGAGGCTACACCTTC. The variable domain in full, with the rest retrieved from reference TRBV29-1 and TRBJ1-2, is SAVISQKPSRDICQRGTSLTIQCQVDSQVTMMFWYRQQPGQSLTLIATANQGSEATYESGFVIDKFPISRPNLTFSTLTVSNMSPEDSSIYLCSVAIQGAGGYTFGSGTRLTVV.

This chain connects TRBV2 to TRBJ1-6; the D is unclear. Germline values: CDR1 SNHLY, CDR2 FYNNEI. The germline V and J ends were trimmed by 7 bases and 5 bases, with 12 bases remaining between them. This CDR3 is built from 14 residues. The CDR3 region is CASTLTRHNSPLHF. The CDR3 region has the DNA TGTGCCAGCACCCTGACACGGCATAATTCACCCCTCCACTTT. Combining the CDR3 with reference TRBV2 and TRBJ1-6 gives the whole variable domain EPEVTQTPSHQVTQMGQEVILRCVPISNHLYFYWYRQILGQKVEFLVSFYNNEISEKSEIFDDQFSVERPDGSNFTLKIRSTKLEDSAMYFCASTLTRHNSPLHFGNGTRLTVT.

In DNA, the CDR3 is TGTGCCAGCAGCTTAGGACAGGGGGGTAATCAGCCCCAGCATTTT. Translated, it gives CASSLGQGGNQPQHF. This chain uses TRBV5-6 with TRBJ1-5, with 10 bases identical to TRBD1. Trimming at V came to 2 bases and at J to 4 bases, leaving 3 bases not matched to a gene. The CDR3 has 15 amino acids. Germline V gives CDR1 SGHDT, CDR2 YYEEEE.

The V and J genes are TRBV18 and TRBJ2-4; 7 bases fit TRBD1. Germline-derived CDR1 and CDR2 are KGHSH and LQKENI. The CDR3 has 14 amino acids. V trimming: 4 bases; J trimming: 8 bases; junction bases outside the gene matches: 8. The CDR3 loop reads CASSLPGQSDIQYF. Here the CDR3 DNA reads TGTGCCAGCTCACTCCCGGGACAGTCGGACATTCAGTACTTC.

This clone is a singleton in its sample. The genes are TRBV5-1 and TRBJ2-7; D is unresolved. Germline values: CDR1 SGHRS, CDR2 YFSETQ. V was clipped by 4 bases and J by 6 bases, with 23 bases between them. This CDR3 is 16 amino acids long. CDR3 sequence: CASSAVGRIGGGEQYF. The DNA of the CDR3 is TGCGCCAGCAGCGCGGTTGGTCGAATTGGTGGTGGCGAGCAGTACTTC.

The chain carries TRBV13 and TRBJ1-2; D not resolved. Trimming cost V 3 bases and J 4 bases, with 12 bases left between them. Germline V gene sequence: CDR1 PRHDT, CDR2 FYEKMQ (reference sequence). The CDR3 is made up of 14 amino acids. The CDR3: CASSFGIRGYGYTF. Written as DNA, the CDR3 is TGTGCCAGCAGCTTCGGAATCCGAGGCTATGGCTACACCTTC.

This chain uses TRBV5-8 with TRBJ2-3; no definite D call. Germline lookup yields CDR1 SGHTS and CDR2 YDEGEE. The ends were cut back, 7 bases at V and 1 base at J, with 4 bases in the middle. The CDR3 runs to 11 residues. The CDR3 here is CASERTDTQYF. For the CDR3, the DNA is TGTGCCAGCGAGCGCACAGATACGCAGTATTTT.

This CDR3 reads CASSQDPGRYEQYF. The CDR3 DNA reads as TGTGCCAGCAGCCAAGACCCGGGGAGGTACGAGCAGTACTTC. The chain carries TRBV4-2 and TRBJ2-7; maybe TRBD2 (6 bases). Germline V gene sequence: CDR1 LGHNA, CDR2 YNFKEQ. V was cut by 0 bases and J by 4 bases, with 10 bases left in between. The CDR3 runs to 14 residues.

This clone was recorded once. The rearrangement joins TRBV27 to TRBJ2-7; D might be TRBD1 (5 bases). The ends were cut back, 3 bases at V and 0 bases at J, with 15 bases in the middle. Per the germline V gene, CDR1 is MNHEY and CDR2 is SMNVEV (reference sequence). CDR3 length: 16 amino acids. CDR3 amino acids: CASSFSSGPPSYEQYF. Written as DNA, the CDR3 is TGTGCCAGCAGTTTTTCCTCAGGGCCCCCCTCCTACGAGCAGTACTTC.

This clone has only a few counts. The CDR3 loop reads CASSPYPVSNTEAFF. The CDR3 coding sequence is TGTGCCAGCTCACCTTATCCAGTGTCGAACACTGAAGCTTTCTTT. J is TRBJ1-1 and V is TRBV18; no clear D. This CDR3 spans 15 amino acids. Germline lookup yields CDR1 KGHSH and CDR2 LQKENI. Trimming took off 3 bases at V and 1 base at J, with 12 bases between the two ends.